This T cell receptor (beta chain) derives from a study of early T cells in non-severe SARS-CoV-2 infection. As for the study in general: Unpaired chains resulted from sequencing bulk RNA of unsorted whole blood. General study findings and limits: A preference for anti-spike CD8 responses marked VDJdb matching, which missed private and CD4 specificities.

The TCR library protocol was used to attach unique molecular identifiers. These identifiers were attached to individual cDNA molecules. Each CDR3 protein is one row after TCRdb ran MiXCR on the 5' RACE reads. Among tens of thousands of distinct CDR3 sequences listed, 20% to 25% were seen once. The CDR3 covers 15 residues. Germline trimming cut 3 bases from V and 6 bases from J; bases unmatched to any gene: 7. In germline, CDR1 is DFQATT, CDR2 SNEGSKA (reference sequence). This clonotype was seen more than once but under ten times. Its antigen is undetermined. The receptor comes from an adult who was a healthcare worker with PCR-confirmed SARS-CoV-2 infection or an uninfected control (not recorded which). The chain has TRBV20-1 and TRBJ2-2, with 10 bases that match TRBD2. The source material was whole blood, sampled at baseline. CDR3 nucleotide sequence: TGCAGTGCTAGGAAAATAGCGGGGGGTCCCGGGGAGCTGTTTTTT. Amino acid sequence: CSARKIAGGPGELFF.